The present T cell receptor beta chain was sequenced within a study of cytomegalovirus exposure and HLA in healthy donors. CDR3 length: 14 amino acids. V lost 5 bases, J lost 4 bases, and 5 bases stayed unmatched. Germline V lookup: CDR1 SGHTA, CDR2 FQGTGA. A multiplex PCR was run with 60 Vbeta primers and 13 Jbeta primers. Generated by immunoSEQ multiplex PCR, the TCRdb table keeps only in-frame clones and is missing some. The sample lists fewer than 80,000 clones; 70% to 75% were seen once. This receptor was taken from a woman in her 30s in good health and CMV-seronegative. The genes are TRBV7-3 and TRBJ2-3; TRBD2 agrees at 8 bases. Sequences were obtained from PBMCs. The CDR3 nucleotides read TGTGCCAGCAGCCCCAGGCGGGAGGCAGATACGCAGTATTTT. Translation gives CASSPRREADTQYF.